This TCR beta chain was retrieved from a study of beta chain features in type 1 diabetes. This clone was detected many times. Expressed TCRB transcripts were sequenced because the entire RNA isolate underwent reverse transcription. Using immunoSEQ multiplex PCR, the repertoire was profiled, and TCRdb retains in-frame clones only, with some absent. The data hold 150,000 to 190,000 clones, with less than 9.5% observed a single time. This TCR came from a man younger than 35 in good health. The sequenced material came from central memory CD4+ T cells from blood.

The CDR3 DNA sequence: TGTGCCTGGAGTGTACGGTGGACAGGTAGCAATCAGCCCCAGCATTTT. The encoded protein is CAWSVRWTGSNQPQHF. This chain connects TRBV30 to TRBJ1-5; 7 nucleotides agree with TRBD1. CDR3 length equals 16 residues. The V segment lost 0 bases and the J segment 0 bases; nucleotides outside the gene matches: 5. Germline CDR1 GTSNPN, CDR2 SVGIG (reference sequence).